Here is one T cell receptor beta chain with its context. This specimen belongs to a study of cytomegalovirus exposure and HLA in healthy donors. The CDR3 covers 12 residues. The ends were cut back, 5 bases at V and 9 bases at J, with 13 bases in the middle. Germline CDR1 is SGHVS and CDR2 is FNYEAQ. Primers: 60 Vbeta forward and 13 Jbeta reverse. Profiled with immunoSEQ multiplex PCR; TCRdb holds only in-frame clones, not every one. Of roughly 200,000 clones in the sample, just over 75% were seen once. This chain uses TRBV7-6 with TRBJ1-1; D gene ambiguous. This receptor was taken from a woman in her fifties or sixties in good health and CMV-seropositive. Material: PBMCs. The CDR3 DNA reads TGTGCCAGCAGCCCCAACATGCTGAAAGCTTTCTTT. Translated, it gives CASSPNMLKAFF.